These T cell receptor beta chains were read from a single sample in a study of PD-1 blockade in classical Hodgkin lymphoma. The protocol was immunoSEQ multiplex PCR, while the TCRdb copy is restricted to in-frame clones and leaves out a portion. The sample includes roughly 150,000 clones, 78% of them seen just once. The specimen comprised peripheral blood mononuclear cells (PBMCs), sampled before the second cycle of nivolumab. These receptors were collected from a human donor with classical Hodgkin lymphoma. The CDR3 runs from the conserved cysteine through the conserved F or W. D genes are given only for firm matches. Size is stated for part of the rows, as once, few or many counts, or as a class when the clone is expanded.

size	D	V	J	DNA	CDR3
.	TRBD2	TRBV5-1	TRBJ2-2	TGCGCCAGCAGCTTGGCTCTCCGGGGGGGTTTCGACACCGGGGAGCTGTTTTTT	CASSLALRGGFDTGELFF
.	.	TRBV2	TRBJ2-7	TGTGCCAGCAGAGCCTACGAGCAGTACTTC	CASRAYEQYF
.	.	TRBV6-5	TRBJ1-3	TGTGCCAGCAGTTACTCCCCCGGCCCGGGAAACACCATATATTTT	CASSYSPGPGNTIYF
.	.	TRBV28	TRBJ2-7	TGTGCCAGCAGTTTAGTAGGACAGCTCTCCTACGAGCAGTACTTC	CASSLVGQLSYEQYF
.	.	TRBV12-1	TRBJ1-2	TGTGCCAGCAGCCATACCCGCGTGGGTCTGGGTAGATGCGGCTATGGCTACACCTTC	CASSHTRVGLGRCGYGYTF
few	.	TRBV19	TRBJ2-1	TGTGCCACTGAACAGGGTTCCTTCCCCCGGTCCAATGAGCAGTTCTTC	CATEQGSFPRSNEQFF
.	TRBD1	TRBV19	TRBJ1-2	TGTGCCAGTAGGCGGGGAGGGACAGATAACTATGGCTACACCTTC	CASRRGGTDNYGYTF
.	.	TRBV5-4	TRBJ2-3	TGTGCCAGCAGCGGATGGAATTGGGATACGCAGTATTTT	CASSGWNWDTQYF
.	.	TRBV30	TRBJ2-7	TGTGCCTGGAGTGTACCAGGGGGGGGGTATTCCTACGAGCAGTACTTC	CAWSVPGGGYSYEQYF
few	.	TRBV6-6	TRBJ2-4	TGTGCCACAGCAGGGTCCGCCAAAAACATTCAGTACTTC	CATAGSAKNIQYF
once	.	TRBV5-1	TRBJ1-6	TGCGCCAGCAGCTTGGGTGGGGGTTTCTATAATTCACCCCTCCACTTT	CASSLGGGFYNSPLHF
few	TRBD1	TRBV15	TRBJ2-7	TGTGCCACCAGCAGAGACCGGGACAGGCCCTACGAGCAGTACTTC	CATSRDRDRPYEQYF
.	.	TRBV5-1	TRBJ1-5	TGCGCCAGCAGCTTGGGGATCGGGACAAATAGCAATCAGCCCCAGCATTTT	CASSLGIGTNSNQPQHF
.	.	TRBV5-1	TRBJ2-3	TGCGCCAGCAGCTTGGTGGGGACTCAGTCCGGAGATACGCAGTATTTT	CASSLVGTQSGDTQYF
.	.	TRBV5-4	TRBJ2-1	TGTGCCAGCAGCTTGGCCACGGGAGTCGTCTACAATGAGCAGTTCTTC	CASSLATGVVYNEQFF
.	TRBD2	TRBV4-2	TRBJ2-7	TGTGCCAGCAGCCAAGATTGGGCGGGGGACCTAGGCTACGAGCAGTACTTC	CASSQDWAGDLGYEQYF
once	.	TRBV5-1	TRBJ2-3	TGCGCCAGCAGCTCACTTAGCGCAGATACGCAGTATTTT	CASSSLSADTQYF
.	.	TRBV27	TRBJ1-1	TGTGCCAGCAGTTTATCAGGCCTGTGGGGGGGTGATATGAACACTGAAGCTTTCTTT	CASSLSGLWGGDMNTEAFF
.	.	TRBV28	TRBJ1-5	TGTGCCAGCTGGGGTGGCAATCAGCCCCAGCATTTT	CASWGGNQPQHF
.	TRBD1	TRBV7-9	TRBJ1-1	TGTGCCAGCAGCCCCGGGTCCCGGGACAGGGACGGTGAAGCTTTCTTT	CASSPGSRDRDGEAFF
.	.	TRBV6-6	TRBJ1-2	TGTGCCAGCAGTTACTCGGTCTATGGGGGGACCTTC	CASSYSVYGGTF
.	TRBD1	TRBV19	TRBJ2-7	TGTGCCAGTAACGTGGCAGGGGGCAACGAGCAGTACTTC	CASNVAGGNEQYF
.	TRBD1	TRBV28	TRBJ1-2	TGTGCCAGCAGGACGACAGGGGGAAGTCATCGGGACTATGGCTACACCTTC	CASRTTGGSHRDYGYTF
few	.	TRBV7-9	TRBJ2-5	TGTGCCAGCAGCCCAAATCAGGGGAGGGAGACCCAGTACTTC	CASSPNQGRETQYF
few	.	TRBV18	TRBJ2-2	TGTGCCAGCGAAAGGGTAACCGGGGAGCTGTTTTTT	CASERVTGELFF
.	TRBD1	TRBV19	TRBJ1-2	TGTGCCAGTAGTATGGAGGACAGGGCCAACTATGGCTACACCTTC	CASSMEDRANYGYTF
.	.	TRBV29-1	TRBJ2-7	TGCAGCGTTGGGGGTCAGGAGTCCTACGAGCAGTACTTC	CSVGGQESYEQYF
.	TRBD2	TRBV6-1	TRBJ2-3	TGTGCCAGCAGCGGTCTAGCGGGAGGCCCAGATACGCAGTATTTT	CASSGLAGGPDTQYF
.	.	TRBV7-9	TRBJ1-3	TGTGCCAGCAGCTTAGGGGGTGGCTCTGGAAACACCATATATTTT	CASSLGGGSGNTIYF
once	TRBD1	TRBV19	TRBJ2-5	TGTGCCAGTAGTGTCGACAGGGGTCCGTATGGAGAGACCCAGTACTTC	CASSVDRGPYGETQYF
.	TRBD2	TRBV2	TRBJ2-3	TGTGCCAGCAGTTGGGTAGCGGGGACGGCAGATACGCAGTATTTT	CASSWVAGTADTQYF
.	.	TRBV2	TRBJ1-1	TGTGCCAGCAGCCCGGGACAACACACTGAAGCTTTCTTT	CASSPGQHTEAFF
.	TRBD1	TRBV10-3	TRBJ2-3	TGTGCCATCATGGGACAGTCCGAAGGTAGGCAGTATTTT	CAIMGQSEGRQYF
.	.	TRBV6-1	TRBJ1-2	TGTGCCAGCACCCTCCGGGAGGAAGGCTACACCTTC	CASTLREEGYTF
.	.	TRBV6-7	TRBJ1-5	TGTGCCAGCAGTTACTCAACATTCAGGCAGATCGGTCAGCCCCAGCATTTT	CASSYSTFRQIGQPQHF
.	TRBD2	TRBV6-5	TRBJ2-7	TGTGCCAGCAGTTACCCGGGGGGGATGGATCAGTACTTC	CASSYPGGMDQYF
once	.	TRBV18	TRBJ1-1	TGTGCCAGCTCACCACGAGACGCCGGGGGGAACACTGAAGCTTTCTTT	CASSPRDAGGNTEAFF
.	.	TRBV7-8	TRBJ2-7	TGTGCCAGCAGCCCTCGCTTGGGGGAGAGCTCCTACGAGCAGTACTTC	CASSPRLGESSYEQYF
.	.	TRBV7-6	TRBJ2-5	TGTGCTAGCAGCTTTGTAGTTACGGAGACCCAGTACTTC	CASSFVVTETQYF
.	.	TRBV19	TRBJ1-4	TGTGCCAGTAGTATGAAGGACTATGCAACTAATGAAAAACTGTTTTTT	CASSMKDYATNEKLFF
.	.	TRBV10-2	TRBJ1-5	TGCGCCAGCAGTGAGTCGGGGGGGCGCAGTCAGCCCCAGCATTTT	CASSESGGRSQPQHF
.	.	TRBV5-1	TRBJ2-1	TGCGCCAGCAGCTTTTTTGAGGGGTCCCACAATGAGCAGTTCTTC	CASSFFEGSHNEQFF